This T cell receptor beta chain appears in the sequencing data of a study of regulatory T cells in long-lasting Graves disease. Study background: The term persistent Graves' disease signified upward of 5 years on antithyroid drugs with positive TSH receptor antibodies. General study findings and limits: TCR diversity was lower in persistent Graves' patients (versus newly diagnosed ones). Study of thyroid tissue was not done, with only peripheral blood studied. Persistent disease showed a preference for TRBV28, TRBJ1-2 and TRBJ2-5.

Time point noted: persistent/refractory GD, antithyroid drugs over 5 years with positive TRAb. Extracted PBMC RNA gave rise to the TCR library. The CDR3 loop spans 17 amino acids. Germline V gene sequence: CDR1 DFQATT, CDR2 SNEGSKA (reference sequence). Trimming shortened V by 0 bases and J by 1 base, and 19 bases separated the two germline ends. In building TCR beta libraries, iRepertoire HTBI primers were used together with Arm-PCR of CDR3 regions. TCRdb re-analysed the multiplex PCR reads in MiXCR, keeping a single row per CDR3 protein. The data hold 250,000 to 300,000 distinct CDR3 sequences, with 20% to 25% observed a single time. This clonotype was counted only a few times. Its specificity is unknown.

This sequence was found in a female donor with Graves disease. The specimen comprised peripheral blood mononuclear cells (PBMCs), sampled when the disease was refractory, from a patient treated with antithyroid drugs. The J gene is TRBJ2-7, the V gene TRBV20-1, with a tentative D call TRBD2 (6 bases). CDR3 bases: TGCAGTGCTAGAGATGGCAATTGGGACTTAGAGTCCTACGAGCAGTACTTC. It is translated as CSARDGNWDLESYEQYF.